One and the same sample provided the 28 T cell receptor beta chains below, sequenced in a study of blood T cell repertoires in COVID-19. TCRdb's table, derived via immunoSEQ multiplex PCR, lists solely in-frame clones and lacks some. The sample lists over 25,000 clones, about 85% seen once, with 17% in the top ten. Sequenced sample: peripheral blood. The receptors come from a woman aged 60 to 75 with active COVID-19.

This chain connects TRBV5-4 to TRBJ2-7; 13 bases align to TRBD2. After removal of 5 bases from V and 0 bases from J, the junction contained 11 bases not matched to a gene. The germline CDR1 and CDR2 sequences are SGHNT and YYREEE (reference sequence). The CDR3 totals 18 residues. The CDR3 nucleotides are TGTGCCAGCAGTTTAAGACTAGCGGGAGGTCCCCTCTCCTACGAGCAGTACTTC. It translates to CASSLRLAGGPLSYEQYF.

In its sample, this clone was seen once. V and J are TRBV12-5 and TRBJ2-2, with D maybe TRBD1 (5 bases). The germline V gene encodes CDR1 LGHNT and CDR2 FRNRAP. Trimming removed 0 bases at V and 6 bases at J, with 11 bases between. The CDR3 runs to 15 residues. The DNA for the CDR3 is TGTGCTAGTGGTTTGGTCGTCCAAGGGGCCGGGGAGCTGTTTTTT. Translated: CASGLVVQGAGELFF.

The rearrangement uses TRBV7-2 and TRBJ2-1; D possibly corresponds to TRBD1 (7 bases). The CDR3 is 13 amino acids. V lost 2 bases and J lost 10, with 12 bases in between. CDR1 and CDR2 from the germline V gene are SGHTA and FQGNSA. The CDR3 spells CASSLYRGGEQFF. The CDR3 nucleotides read TGTGCCAGCAGCTTATACAGGGGAGGCGAGCAGTTCTTC.

The J gene is TRBJ2-7, the V gene TRBV6-2 or TRBV6-3; the D gene is possibly TRBD2 (5 bases). Trimming removed 0 bases at V and 5 bases at J, with 11 bases between. CDR1 is MNHEY, CDR2 SVGEGT, per germline. This CDR3 region has 14 residues. CDR3 region: CASSYSGGLNEQYF. DNA of the CDR3: TGTGCCAGCAGTTACTCGGGTGGACTGAACGAGCAGTACTTC.

This clone was found once. The CDR3 DNA sequence: TGTGCCAGCAGCTTGCGCAGCGGGAGCCAACACTTCTACGAGCAGTACTTC. This sequence encodes CASSLRSGSQHFYEQYF. The V call is TRBV5-6, the J call TRBJ2-7; 8 bases match TRBD2. There are 17 residues in the CDR3. The junction had 12 bases not matched to a gene; V was cut back by 1 base and J by 3 bases. Germline values: CDR1 SGHDT, CDR2 YYEEEE.

The chain couples TRBV7-6 to TRBJ2-3; 8 nucleotides agree with TRBD2. This CDR3 has 17 residues. Trimming removed 5 bases from V and 5 bases from J; junction bases left unmatched: 15. Germline V CDR1 and CDR2: SGHVS, FNYEAQ. The CDR3 here is CASSRVLAGGDRDTQYF. CDR3 nucleotides: TGTGCCAGCAGCAGGGTTTTGGCGGGAGGTGATCGAGATACGCAGTATTTT.

The V gene is TRBV5-1, the J gene TRBJ2-5, with 9 positions matching TRBD1. The trim removed 2 bases at V and 5 bases at J, leaving 7 bases unmatched. The length of the CDR3 is 15 residues. CDR1 is SGHRS and CDR2 is YFSETQ in the germline V gene. CDR3 protein: CASSLGQGRVETQYF. CDR3 bases: TGCGCCAGCAGCTTAGGACAGGGGCGAGTGGAGACCCAGTACTTC.

The CDR3 DNA reads TGTGCTAGTGGTTTGACCGGGGGGGCCTCCAATGAGCAGTTCTTC. The encoded protein is CASGLTGGASNEQFF. The chain recombines TRBV12-5 with TRBJ2-1; the match to TRBD2 covers 8 bases. Trimming removed 2 bases from V and 6 bases from J; junction bases left unmatched: 6. Germline-derived CDR1 and CDR2 are LGHNT and FRNRAP. The CDR3 spans 15 residues. The entire variable domain, with the rest obtained from reference TRBV12-5 and TRBJ2-1, is as follows: DARVTQTPRHKVTEMGQEVTMRCQPILGHNTVFWYRQTMMQGLELLAYFRNRAPLDDSGMPKDRFSAEMPDATLATLKIQPSEPRDSAVYFCASGLTGGASNEQFFGPGTRLTVL.

V usage is TRBV19 and J usage is TRBJ1-6; tentative D call: TRBD1 (6 bases). The V gene's germline CDR1 is LNHDA and CDR2 SQIVND (reference sequence). The V gene lost 9 bases and the J gene lost 10 bases, with 16 bases spanning the gap. The CDR3 has 13 amino acids. The chain's CDR3 is CASRGLLGSPLHF. CDR3 coding DNA: TGTGCCAGCAGGGGACTACTGGGCTCACCCCTCCACTTT.

The chain uses TRBV6-5 and TRBJ2-7, with TRBD2 matching over 9 bases. CDR3 length: 14 residues. The V and J ends lost 4 bases and 3 bases, in that order; junction bases with no gene match: 4. The germline V gene encodes CDR1 MNHEY and CDR2 SVGAGI. For the CDR3, the DNA is TGTGCCAGCAGTTCTAGCGGGACCTTCTACGAGCAGTACTTC. It encodes CASSSSGTFYEQYF.

The CDR3 here is CASSLLAGNQETQYF. The CDR3 DNA is TGTGCCAGCAGCTTGCTAGCGGGGAACCAAGAGACCCAGTACTTC. The chain joins TRBV5-4 to TRBJ2-5, with 9 bases matching TRBD2. CDR3 size: 15 residues. Germline values: CDR1 SGHNT, CDR2 YYREEE (reference sequence). The V gene end was trimmed by 1 base and the J gene end by 0 bases; junction bases not matched to a gene: 1. Variable domain in full (rest from reference TRBV5-4 and TRBJ2-5): ETGVTQSPTHLIKTRGQQVTLRCSSQSGHNTVSWYQQALGQGPQFIFQYYREEENGRGNFPPRFSGLQFPNYSSELNVNALELDDSALYLCASSLLAGNQETQYFGPGTRLLVL.

This chain links TRBV21-1 with TRBJ2-5; the DNA was not compared with TRBD1, the D call given in the table. TRBV21-1 is tagged as a pseudogene. CDR3 size: 22 residues. The CDR3: CACSSVGSQGTGSPERQETQYF. CDR3 nucleotides: TGTGCCTGCAGCAGTGTCGGTAGTCAGGGGACAGGGTCCCCCGAACGCCAAGAGACCCAGTACTTC.

The chain is built from TRBV6-4 and TRBJ2-2; 7 positions match TRBD1. The V and J ends lost 2 bases and 6 bases, in that order; junction bases with no gene match: 3. The CDR3 runs 14 residues. Per germline, CDR1 MRHNA and CDR2 SNTAGT. CDR3 bases: TGTGCCAGCAGTGACGCTACAGGGGCCGGGGAGCTGTTTTTT. Amino acid sequence: CASSDATGAGELFF.

The chain carries TRBV11-3 and TRBJ2-3, with D possibly being TRBD2 (6 bases). The germline V gene encodes CDR1 SGHNT and CDR2 YENEEA. This CDR3 is built from 14 residues. The V and J ends lost 3 bases and 0 bases respectively, with 7 bases between them. CDR3 loop: CASSFGGSTDTQYF. CDR3 nucleotides: TGTGCCAGCAGCTTTGGGGGGAGCACAGATACGCAGTATTTT.

The V and J genes are TRBV20-1 and TRBJ1-2; D is perhaps TRBD1 (5 bases). The CDR3 totals 10 residues. Per the germline V gene, CDR1 is DFQATT and CDR2 is SNEGSKA (reference sequence). V was shortened by 5 bases and J by 6 bases, with 7 bases between the two germline ends. CDR3 loop: CSARQNGYTF. For the CDR3, the DNA is TGCAGTGCTCGACAGAATGGCTACACCTTC.

The chain couples TRBV5-1 to TRBJ2-1, with 9 nucleotides matching TRBD2. CDR1 SGHRS and CDR2 YFSETQ come from the germline V gene. V lost 0 bases and J lost 7; bases outside the gene matches: 5. This CDR3 is 15 amino acids long. The CDR3 reads CASSLASGIRNEQFF. CDR3 bases: TGCGCCAGCAGCTTGGCTAGCGGGATAAGGAATGAGCAGTTCTTC.

The chain combines TRBV28 with TRBJ2-2; TRBD2 is a possible D gene (5 bases). Germline V lookup: CDR1 MDHEN, CDR2 SYDVKM. CDR3 length: 14 amino acids. V gave up 3 bases and J gave up 6 bases, with 11 bases separating them. The CDR3 reads CASSFTGTAGELFF. The CDR3 coding sequence is TGTGCCAGCAGTTTTACGGGAACCGCCGGGGAGCTGTTTTTT. Variable domain in full (rest from reference TRBV28 and TRBJ2-2): DVKVTQSSRYLVKRTGEKVFLECVQDMDHENMFWYRQDPGLGLRLIYFSYDVKMKEKGDIPEGYSVSREKKERFSLILESASTNQTSMYLCASSFTGTAGELFFGEGSRLTVL.

The chain carries TRBV9 and TRBJ2-5; 8 nucleotides match TRBD2. CDR1 and CDR2 (germline): SGDLS, YYNGEE. V shed 4 bases, J shed 2 bases, and the junction held 7 bases outside the gene matches. The CDR3 has 15 amino acids. The CDR3, as DNA: TGTGCCAGCAGCCCCGGGGGGGGACTACAAGAGACCCAGTACTTC. Amino acids: CASSPGGGLQETQYF.

The J gene is TRBJ2-2, the V gene TRBV6-5, with a tentative D call TRBD1 (5 bases). This CDR3 region has 13 residues. Per germline, CDR1 MNHEY and CDR2 SVGAGI. V lost 7 bases, J lost 5 bases, and 11 bases lay in between. CDR3 amino acids: CASNTGVTGELFF. The CDR3 DNA reads as TGTGCCAGCAATACAGGTGTTACCGGGGAGCTGTTTTTT.

The chain carries TRBV12-3 or TRBV12-4 and TRBJ2-5, with 7 bases identical to TRBD1. The CDR3 is 13 residues long. V dropped 2 bases and J dropped 7; count of bases not matched to a gene: 4. In DNA, the CDR3 is TGTGCCAGCAGTTTATCTGGGACAGTGACCCAGTACTTC. Protein product: CASSLSGTVTQYF.

This clone was counted a few times. This chain joins TRBV28 and TRBJ1-3, with 7 positions matching TRBD1. CDR3 length equals 15 residues. CDR1 is MDHEN, CDR2 SYDVKM, per germline. The V segment lost 5 bases and the J segment 0 bases; nucleotides outside the gene matches: 4. CDR3 sequence reads: CASSTAGGSGNTIYF. As DNA, the CDR3 is TGTGCCAGCAGTACAGCAGGGGGCTCTGGAAACACCATATATTTT.

This chain links TRBV4-1 with TRBJ2-5; maybe TRBD1 (5 bases). V was pared by 1 base and J by 4 bases, with 10 bases between. The CDR3 is 14 amino acids. Germline assignment: CDR1 MGHRA and CDR2 YSYEKL. The CDR3 loop is CASSQGRGGETQYF. DNA of the CDR3: TGCGCCAGCAGCCAAGGAAGGGGCGGAGAGACCCAGTACTTC.

The chain couples TRBV28 to TRBJ2-3; 8 bases agree with TRBD2. CDR3 length: 14 amino acids. Trimming took 11 bases from V and 2 from J; bases not matched to a gene: 9. Per germline, CDR1 MDHEN and CDR2 SYDVKM. DNA of the CDR3: TGTGCCTCCCGGACGGGAGGGATCACAGATACGCAGTATTTT. As protein: CASRTGGITDTQYF.

This chain links TRBV6-5 with TRBJ2-7; 9 nucleotides line up with TRBD2. The germline V gene has CDR1 MNHEY and CDR2 SVGAGI. The trim removed 8 bases at V and 1 base at J, leaving 6 bases unmatched. The CDR3 length is 14 residues. Here the CDR3 reads CASRGLALSYEQYF. Written as DNA, the CDR3 is TGTGCCAGCCGAGGACTAGCGCTTTCCTACGAGCAGTACTTC.

This rearrangement joins TRBV5-1 to TRBJ2-1; a possible D gene is TRBD2 (5 bases). V lost 0 bases and J 1 base, leaving 17 bases between the germline ends. This CDR3 spans 18 amino acids. CDR1 SGHRS and CDR2 YFSETQ come from the germline V gene. In DNA form, the CDR3 reads TGCGCCAGCAGCTTGGTTCCTTGGGGAGTACGTTCCTACAATGAGCAGTTCTTC. It yields the protein CASSLVPWGVRSYNEQFF.

This chain uses TRBV19 with TRBJ1-5, with TRBD1 matching 8 bases. CDR1 is LNHDA, CDR2 SQIVND, per germline (reference sequence). Unmatched junction bases numbered 11, after V lost 7 bases and J lost 9 bases. The CDR3 sequence is 14 residues long. CDR3 in amino acids: CASTRTGRGWPQHF. The CDR3 nucleotides are TGTGCCAGTACCCGGACAGGGCGGGGTTGGCCCCAGCATTTT. The full variable domain, completed using reference TRBV19 and TRBJ1-5, is DGGITQSPKYLFRKEGQNVTLSCEQNLNHDAMYWYRQDPGQGLRLIYYSQIVNDFQKGDIAEGYSVSREKKESFPLTVTSAQKNPTAFYLCASTRTGRGWPQHFGDGTRLSIL.

This chain uses TRBV5-5 with TRBJ2-5; D gene ambiguous. Looked up from germline, CDR1 is SGHKS and CDR2 is YYEKEE (reference sequence). Trimming left V 0 bases short and J 1 base short, with 10 bases between. CDR3 size: 15 residues. CDR3 DNA sequence: TGTGCCAGCAGCTTGGGAGGCAACCTCCAAGAGACCCAGTACTTC. This gives the protein CASSLGGNLQETQYF.

The CDR3 loop reads CASSRDTDKTNYGYTF. CDR3 coding DNA: TGTGCCAGCAGCCGGGACACGGATAAGACTAACTATGGCTACACCTTC. The chain carries TRBV2 and TRBJ1-2, with TRBD1 as a possible D gene (6 bases). This CDR3 has 16 residues. Germline CDR1 reads SNHLY; CDR2 reads FYNNEI. V was cut by 6 bases and J by 0 bases, with 17 bases left in between. The full variable domain, its missing parts supplied by reference TRBV2 and TRBJ1-2, is EPEVTQTPSHQVTQMGQEVILRCVPISNHLYFYWYRQILGQKVEFLVSFYNNEISEKSEIFDDQFSVERPDGSNFTLKIRSTKLEDSAMYFCASSRDTDKTNYGYTFGSGTRLTVV.